These T cell receptor beta chains were read from a single sample in a study of blood T cell repertoires in COVID-19. The data were produced by immunoSEQ multiplex PCR, yet TCRdb's version contains in-frame clones alone and is incomplete. The sample carries over 150,000 clones, 83% recorded once. What was sequenced was peripheral blood. These receptors all come from a woman between 55 and 75 years old with COVID-19, enrolled during active disease. The CDR3 runs from the conserved cysteine through the conserved F or W. Fields, in order: D gene, V gene, CDR3 protein. The D gene is left open where the match is weak.

.	TRBV2	CASTPFRDTQYF
TRBD2	TRBV7-8	CASSLELADYEQYF
TRBD1	TRBV19	CASSMGSTGRNIQYF
.	TRBV6-5	CASRTAFYGYTF
.	TRBV6-1	CASSETRRVDTNYGYTF
TRBD1	TRBV5-5	CASSSTLGQGGFGNQPQHF
.	TRBV15	CATSRWGGEAQPQHF
.	TRBV14	CASTTAGRSTGELFF
TRBD1	TRBV14	CASSRLTDRADEQYF
TRBD1	TRBV7-8	CASSLRGQGDTEAFF
.	TRBV5-6	CASSRRVPLPQGKLFF